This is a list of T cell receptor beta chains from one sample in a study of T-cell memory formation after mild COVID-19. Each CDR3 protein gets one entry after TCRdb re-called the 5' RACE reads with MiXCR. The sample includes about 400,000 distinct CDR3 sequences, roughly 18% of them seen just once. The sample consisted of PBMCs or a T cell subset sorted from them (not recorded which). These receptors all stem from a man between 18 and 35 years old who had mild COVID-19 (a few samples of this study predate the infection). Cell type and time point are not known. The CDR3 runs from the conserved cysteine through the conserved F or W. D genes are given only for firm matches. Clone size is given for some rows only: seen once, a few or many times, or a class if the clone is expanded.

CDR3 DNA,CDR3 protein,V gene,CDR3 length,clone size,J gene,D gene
TGTGCCAGCAGCCTCCGGACAGGAAGGTCACCCCTCCACTTT,CASSLRTGRSPLHF,TRBV13,14,.,TRBJ1-6,TRBD1
TGCGCCAGCAGCAATAGGGACGGCCGGATCGGGGAGCTGTTTTTT,CASSNRDGRIGELFF,TRBV5-1,15,.,TRBJ2-2,.
TGTGCCAGCAGTGCCGAGGGGGTTGCCACTGAAGCTTTCTTT,CASSAEGVATEAFF,TRBV6-4,14,once,TRBJ1-1,.
TGTGCCAGCAGCTCCCGACAGGGGGTTGCAGATACGCAGTATTTT,CASSSRQGVADTQYF,TRBV7-9,15,.,TRBJ2-3,TRBD1
TGCGCCAGCAGCTTCGATCAGGGGGGAGGCTACGAGCAGTACTTC,CASSFDQGGGYEQYF,TRBV5-1,15,.,TRBJ2-7,.
TGCGCCAGCAGCAAGAACAGGGGCGACGGCGTTGAGCAGTTCTTC,CASSKNRGDGVEQFF,TRBV10-2,15,many,TRBJ2-1,TRBD1
TGTGCCAGCAGCGGCGGGGGGGAGTACGAGCAGTACTTC,CASSGGGEYEQYF,TRBV13,13,.,TRBJ2-7,TRBD2
TGTGCTAGCAGCTTACCGGGGCTCAACAATGAGCAGTTCTTC,CASSLPGLNNEQFF,TRBV7-7,14,few,TRBJ2-1,.
TGTGCCAGCAGTTTCGGACAGGGGGAGGAAAAACTGTTTTTT,CASSFGQGEEKLFF,TRBV12-3/TRBV12-4,14,.,TRBJ1-4,TRBD1
TGTGCCAGCAGCCAAGATCGACAGTGCTATGGCTACACCTTC,CASSQDRQCYGYTF,TRBV3-1,14,.,TRBJ1-2,.
TGTGCCACGAACCGGGACAGCACAGATACGCAGTATTTT,CATNRDSTDTQYF,TRBV6-2/TRBV6-3,13,.,TRBJ2-3,.
TGTGCCAGTTTAAGTTGGCAGGGGCGATACAATGAGCAGTTCTTC,CASLSWQGRYNEQFF,TRBV6-1,15,.,TRBJ2-1,.
TGCAGCGTTGAGGTCGGCCGGGACCGGCGTGGCTACACCTTC,CSVEVGRDRRGYTF,TRBV29-1,14,few,TRBJ1-2,.
TGTGCCAGCAGCTCCACGAGGGGCACCGGGGAGCTGTTTTTT,CASSSTRGTGELFF,TRBV7-9,14,.,TRBJ2-2,.
TGTGCCAGCTCCACCCGGGCAGCACAAGAGACCCAGTACTTC,CASSTRAAQETQYF,TRBV18,14,few,TRBJ2-5,.
TGCGCCAGCAGCCCGATGGGTGGGGGCGCAGGCACCGGGGAGCTGTTTTTT,CASSPMGGGAGTGELFF,TRBV4-1,17,.,TRBJ2-2,.
TGTGCCAGCAGCTTAGCTTTGTATGGGACAGGGGGCCTATACGAGCAGTACTTC,CASSLALYGTGGLYEQYF,TRBV7-6,18,few,TRBJ2-7,TRBD1
TGTGCCAGCAGCTTAACGGGGGTGGGGGAGACCCAGTACTTC,CASSLTGVGETQYF,TRBV7-3,14,few,TRBJ2-5,.
TGTGCCACCAGCCCGCAGAGCACAGATACGCAGTATTTT,CATSPQSTDTQYF,TRBV15,13,few,TRBJ2-3,.
TGTGCCAGCAGCTTAGGGTCGGCAGGGAGGAATGAGCAGTTCTTC,CASSLGSAGRNEQFF,TRBV11-2,15,.,TRBJ2-1,.
TGTGCCAGCAGCGGCCGGGGGGGGAGCACAGATACGCAGTATTTT,CASSGRGGSTDTQYF,TRBV11-3,15,few,TRBJ2-3,TRBD2
TGTGCCAGCAGCTTAGATTCGGGGAACTACAATGAGCAGTTCTTC,CASSLDSGNYNEQFF,TRBV7-2,15,few,TRBJ2-1,.
TGTGCCAGCAGTACGAGGGCGATTGGCACTGAAGCTTTCTTT,CASSTRAIGTEAFF,TRBV12-3/TRBV12-4,14,.,TRBJ1-1,.
TGTGCCAGCAGTTACCGGCGGACGGAGACCCAGTACTTC,CASSYRRTETQYF,TRBV6-2/TRBV6-3,13,.,TRBJ2-5,.
TGTGCCAGCAGCTTAGGTACCACGAGCAATCAGCCCCAGCATTTT,CASSLGTTSNQPQHF,TRBV7-9,15,few,TRBJ1-5,.
TGTGCCAGCGGCGGTTTTAGCAATCAGCCCCAGCATTTT,CASGGFSNQPQHF,TRBV6-5,13,few,TRBJ1-5,.
TGTGCCAGCAGCTTGCGACAGGGGGCCCTCAGCTCCTACGAGCAGTACTTC,CASSLRQGALSSYEQYF,TRBV11-1,17,.,TRBJ2-7,TRBD1